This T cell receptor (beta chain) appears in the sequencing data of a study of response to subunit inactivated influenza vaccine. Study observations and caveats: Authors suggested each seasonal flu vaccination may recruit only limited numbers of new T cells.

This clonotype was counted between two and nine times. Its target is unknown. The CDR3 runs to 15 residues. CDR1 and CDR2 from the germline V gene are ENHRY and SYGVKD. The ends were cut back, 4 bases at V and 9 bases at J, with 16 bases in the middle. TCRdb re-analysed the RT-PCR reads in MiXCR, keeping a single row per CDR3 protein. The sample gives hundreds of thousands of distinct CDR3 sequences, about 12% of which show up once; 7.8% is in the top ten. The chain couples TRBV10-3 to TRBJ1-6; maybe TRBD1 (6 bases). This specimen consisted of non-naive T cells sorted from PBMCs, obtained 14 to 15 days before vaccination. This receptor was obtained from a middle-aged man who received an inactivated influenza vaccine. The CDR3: CAISASGVQGSPLHF. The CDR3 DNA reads TGTGCCATCAGTGCCTCAGGGGTCCAGGGTTCACCCCTCCACTTT.